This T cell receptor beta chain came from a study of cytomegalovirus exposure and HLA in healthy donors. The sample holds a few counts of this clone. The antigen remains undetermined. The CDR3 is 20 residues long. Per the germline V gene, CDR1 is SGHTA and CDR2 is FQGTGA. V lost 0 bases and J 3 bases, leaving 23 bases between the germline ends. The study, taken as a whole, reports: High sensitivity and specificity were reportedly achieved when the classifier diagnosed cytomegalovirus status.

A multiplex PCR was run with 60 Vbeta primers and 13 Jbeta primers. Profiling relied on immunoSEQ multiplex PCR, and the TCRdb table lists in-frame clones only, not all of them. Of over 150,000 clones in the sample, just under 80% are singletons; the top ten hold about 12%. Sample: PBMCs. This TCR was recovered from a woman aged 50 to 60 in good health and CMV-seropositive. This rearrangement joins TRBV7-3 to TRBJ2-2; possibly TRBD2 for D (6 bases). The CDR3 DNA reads TGTGCCAGCAGCTTAACGGAACGAGGCAGGGATAGCGGTCACACCGGGGAGCTGTTTTTT. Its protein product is CASSLTERGRDSGHTGELFF.